This T cell receptor beta chain was profiled in a study of blood T cell repertoires in COVID-19. Overall study context: The United States, Italy and Spain provided the acute and convalescent COVID-19 samples. From T cells, B-cell-depleted T cells, or PBMCs came the material, which was cDNA or gDNA.

This clone was recorded at least ten times. V lost 4 bases, J lost 1 base, and 4 bases stayed unmatched. CDR1 LGHDT and CDR2 YNNKEL come from the germline V gene (reference sequence). The CDR3 is 16 amino acids. Per the original methods: The authors estimated nucleated cell counts from reference gene primer amplification. Profiling relied on immunoSEQ multiplex PCR, and the TCRdb table lists in-frame clones only, not all of them. Clone size and V and J calls were adopted from that table, with D and trimming inferred from the DNA. Among around 250,000 clones listed, approximately 86% were seen once. The material sequenced was peripheral blood. The rearrangement links TRBV3-1 (or the pseudogene TRBV3-2) to TRBJ2-3; 11 positions match TRBD2. This sequence originates from a woman in her 70s with active or convalescent COVID-19. CDR3 residues: CASSRPTSGGTDTQYF. CDR3 coding DNA: TGTGCCAGCAGCCGTCCGACTAGCGGGGGCACAGATACGCAGTATTTT.